Below are 28 T cell receptor beta chains sequenced from a single sample in a study of T cell changes during pregnancy in multiple sclerosis. Produced via immunoSEQ multiplex PCR; TCRdb's table is partial and in-frame only. The sample carries some 120,000 clones, around 95% recorded once. Sequencing was performed on peripheral blood, taken after pregnancy. The origin of the receptors is a female donor with multiple sclerosis, enrolled in a pregnancy study.

This chain links TRBV5-6 with TRBJ2-3, with 7 bases lining up with TRBD2. The J segment lost 3 bases and the V segment lost 3 bases, leaving 10 bases of the junction unmatched. The V gene's germline CDR1 is SGHDT and CDR2 YYEEEE. The CDR3 contains 16 residues. DNA of the CDR3: TGTGCCAGCAGCTGGACTGGCGGGAGCGGTACAGATACGCAGTATTTT. Protein product: CASSWTGGSGTDTQYF.

Concerning this clone itself: At one boundary the junction diverges from the germline segment, which might be a read error. V usage is TRBV7-2 and J usage is TRBJ1-2; 9 nucleotides line up with TRBD1. The CDR3 has 18 residues. Germline CDR1 SGHTA, CDR2 FQGNSA. CDR3: CASSFPYSSTGGDPLPLF. The CDR3 coding sequence is TGTGCCAGCAGTTTTCCATATTCTTCGACAGGGGGGGACCCACTTCCTCTCTTC.

The rearrangement uses TRBV6-1 and TRBJ2-7; 14 bases line up with TRBD2. The J segment lost 2 bases and the V segment lost 4 bases, leaving 4 bases of the junction unmatched. Germline-derived CDR1 and CDR2 are MNHNS and SASEGT. The CDR3 covers 16 residues. In DNA, the CDR3 is TGTGCCAGCAGTGGGGGACTAGCGGGAGCTCCCTACGAGCAGTACTTC. Its translation: CASSGGLAGAPYEQYF.

V gene TRBV10-3 combines with J gene TRBJ2-7; D may be TRBD1 (6 bases). The V gene lost 5 bases and the J gene lost 4 bases, with 15 bases spanning the gap. Germline loops: CDR1 ENHRY, CDR2 SYGVKD. The CDR3 extends over 14 amino acids. The CDR3 is CAISSGAPIYEQYF. In DNA form, the CDR3 reads TGTGCCATCAGTTCAGGGGCGCCAATTTACGAGCAGTACTTC.

The chain links TRBV5-6 to TRBJ2-1, with D unresolved. Trimming removed 1 base at V and 8 bases at J, with 13 bases between. Germline V gene lookup returns CDR1 SGHDT and CDR2 YYEEEE. CDR3 length equals 14 residues. The CDR3 DNA is TGTGCCAGCAGCTTGAAAGTTCAACAGTATGAGCAGTTCTTC. The encoded protein is CASSLKVQQYEQFF.

This clone was counted a few times. This chain links TRBV30 with TRBJ1-1; no definite D call. This CDR3 region has 13 residues. Germline CDR1 is GTSNPN and CDR2 is SVGIG (reference sequence). Trimming stripped 1 base from V and 2 bases from J, with 8 bases between. The CDR3 protein is CAWSGQANTEAFF. The DNA of the CDR3 is TGTGCCTGGAGTGGTCAGGCAAACACTGAAGCTTTCTTT.

The rearrangement links TRBV7-9 to TRBJ2-1; 12 bases map to TRBD2. The trim removed 2 bases at V and 7 bases at J, leaving 9 bases unmatched. Germline V lookup: CDR1 SEHNR, CDR2 FQNEAQ (reference sequence). The CDR3 sequence is 17 residues long. The CDR3 protein is CASSLSLTSGRRNEQFF. CDR3 in DNA: TGTGCCAGCAGCTTATCTCTGACTAGCGGGAGAAGGAATGAGCAGTTCTTC.

The J gene is TRBJ2-5, the V gene TRBV27; D perhaps matches TRBD2 (5 bases). CDR1 is MNHEY, CDR2 SMNVEV, per germline (reference sequence). CDR3 length: 14 amino acids. Between the trimmed V and J ends, which lost 7 bases and 3 bases, there was a span of 15 bases. This CDR3 reads CASMGSVDEETQYF. The CDR3 DNA reads as TGTGCCAGCATGGGTAGCGTAGACGAAGAGACCCAGTACTTC.

The genes are TRBV5-4 and TRBJ2-1, with 8 bases fitting TRBD2. CDR1 and CDR2 (germline): SGHNT, YYREEE (reference sequence). There are 15 residues in the CDR3. The V gene end was trimmed by 4 bases and the J gene end by 1 base; junction bases not matched to a gene: 4. CDR3 in amino acids: CASSQREMSYNEQFF. The CDR3 DNA is TGTGCCAGCAGCCAGCGGGAGATGTCCTACAATGAGCAGTTCTTC.

V gene TRBV7-9 combines with J gene TRBJ1-2, with 11 bases identical to TRBD1. V was pared by 2 bases and J by 7 bases, with 9 bases of the junction left unmatched. The CDR3 sequence is 16 residues long. Germline lookup yields CDR1 SEHNR and CDR2 FQNEAQ (reference sequence). The CDR3 here is CASSLFRDRGDLGYTF. The CDR3 nucleotides are TGTGCCAGCAGCTTATTCCGGGACAGGGGGGACCTTGGCTACACCTTC.

The gene calls are TRBV9 and TRBJ2-7; 12 nucleotides align to TRBD2. The junction had 11 bases not matched to a gene; V was cut back by 4 bases and J by 6 bases. This CDR3 spans 16 amino acids. CDR1 is SGDLS, CDR2 YYNGEE, per germline. The CDR3: CASSPRTSGTSGEQYF. The CDR3 DNA reads TGTGCCAGCAGCCCCCGGACTAGCGGGACGTCAGGCGAGCAGTACTTC.

The V gene is TRBV10-3, the J gene TRBJ2-2; 11 positions agree with TRBD1. The CDR3 covers 16 residues. CDR1 is ENHRY, CDR2 SYGVKD, per germline. V gave up 7 bases and J gave up 0 bases; unmatched junction bases: 4. The CDR3 nucleotides are TGTGCCATCAAGGCGGGACAGGGGGCGAACACCGGGGAGCTGTTTTTT. Its protein is CAIKAGQGANTGELFF.

The chain links TRBV6-6 to TRBJ2-1; possible D gene TRBD1, 5 bases. With 2 bases removed from V and 6 bases from J, the gap between germline ends came to 11 bases. Germline CDR1 and CDR2: MNHNY and SVGAGI (reference sequence). The CDR3 runs to 14 residues. The chain's CDR3 is CASSYGASTNEQFF. In DNA, the CDR3 is TGTGCCAGCAGTTACGGGGCAAGCACCAATGAGCAGTTCTTC.

This sequence joins TRBV19 and TRBJ1-5; D ambiguous. This CDR3 spans 14 amino acids. V was shortened by 7 bases and J by 3 bases, with 13 bases between the two germline ends. CDR1 and CDR2 (germline): LNHDA, SQIVND (reference sequence). The CDR3 nucleotides are TGTGCCAGTACCCTGCAGTTTTCCAATCAGCCCCAGCATTTT. This gives the protein CASTLQFSNQPQHF.

The chain joins TRBV7-9 to TRBJ2-7, with 8 bases lining up with TRBD1. After removal of 0 bases from V and 4 bases from J, the junction contained 8 bases not matched to a gene. This CDR3 region has 16 residues. Germline V gene data show CDR1 as SEHNR and CDR2 as FQNEAQ (reference sequence). The CDR3 loop reads CASSLAHRGSNYEQYF. CDR3 in DNA: TGTGCCAGCAGCTTAGCGCACAGGGGGTCAAATTACGAGCAGTACTTC.

This chain connects TRBV5-4 to TRBJ2-3, with a tentative D call TRBD2 (6 bases). CDR1 and CDR2 (germline): SGHNT, YYREEE (reference sequence). The CDR3 loop spans 14 amino acids. V lost 2 bases, J lost 4 bases, and 11 bases lay in between. The CDR3: CASSLSGAPDTQYF. The CDR3 DNA reads TGTGCCAGCAGCTTATCGGGAGCCCCAGATACGCAGTATTTT.

The sample holds one count of this clone. The sample contains more than one DNA sequence encoding this CDR3. The CDR3 DNA reads TGCAGCGTTGAAGACGGTCAGTTAGCGGGGAATGAGCAGTTCTTC. Protein product: CSVEDGQLAGNEQFF. The chain uses TRBV29-1 and TRBJ2-1, with 8 bases aligning to TRBD2. V lost 0 bases, J lost 7 bases, and 8 bases stayed unmatched. The CDR3 consists of 15 residues. In germline, CDR1 is SQVTM, CDR2 ANQGSEA.

The DNA of the CDR3 is TGTGCCAGCAGTTACTTCGAGAGCACCGGGGAGCTGTTTTTT. Translation gives CASSYFESTGELFF. The V and J genes are TRBV6-5 and TRBJ2-2; unclear D gene. The CDR3 has 14 residues. Trimming took off 1 base at V and 4 bases at J, with 7 bases between the two ends. Germline assignment: CDR1 MNHEY and CDR2 SVGAGI.

The V and J genes are TRBV18 and TRBJ1-4; possibly TRBD1 for D (6 bases). V dropped 2 bases and J dropped 3 bases, with 10 bases sitting between them. Germline lookup yields CDR1 KGHSH and CDR2 LQKENI. This CDR3 comprises 15 residues. CDR3 protein: CASSPFTGPNEKLFF. The CDR3 DNA is TGTGCCAGCTCACCATTTACAGGGCCTAATGAAAAACTGTTTTTT. Full variable domain (remainder filled in from reference TRBV18 and TRBJ1-4): NAGVMQNPRHLVRRRGQEARLRCSPMKGHSHVYWYRQLPEEGLKFMVYLQKENIIDESGMPKERFSAEFPKEGPSILRIQQVVRGDSAAYFCASSPFTGPNEKLFFGSGTQLSVL.

The rearrangement joins TRBV6-1 to TRBJ2-1; 9 bases line up with TRBD2. V dropped 8 bases and J dropped 7; count of bases not matched to a gene: 9. Germline lookup yields CDR1 MNHNS and CDR2 SASEGT. CDR3 length equals 14 residues. CDR3 DNA sequence: TGTGCCAGCCCTGGACTAGCGATAGGTAATGAGCAGTTCTTC. It specifies CASPGLAIGNEQFF.

The CDR3 nucleotides are TGTGCCAGCAGTCCTCACACGAACACTGAAGCTTTCTTT. Amino acids: CASSPHTNTEAFF. The rearrangement joins TRBV25-1 to TRBJ1-1; no clear D gene. The V gene lost 5 bases and the J gene lost 1 base, with 8 bases spanning the gap. The CDR3 length is 13 residues. The germline V gene encodes CDR1 MGHDK and CDR2 SYGVNS.

The V call is TRBV28, the J call TRBJ2-7; 11 bases agree with TRBD2. The germline CDR1 and CDR2 sequences are MDHEN and SYDVKM. The CDR3 covers 16 residues. V lost 6 bases to trimming and J lost 7 bases; unmatched junction nucleotides: 14. CDR3 residues: CASSPSLAGGPQEQYF. The DNA for the CDR3 is TGTGCCAGCAGCCCGAGTTTAGCGGGAGGGCCTCAAGAGCAGTACTTC.

The genes are TRBV7-9 and TRBJ2-7; TRBD2 matches at 7 bases. The CDR3 spans 17 residues. Trimming took 5 bases from V and 0 from J; bases not matched to a gene: 13. Germline V gene sequence: CDR1 SEHNR, CDR2 FQNEAQ (reference sequence). The CDR3 region is CASSPGPRGGSSYEQYF. CDR3 nucleotides: TGTGCCAGCAGCCCCGGCCCCAGAGGCGGGAGCTCCTACGAGCAGTACTTC. Variable domain in full (rest from reference TRBV7-9 and TRBJ2-7): DTGVSQNPRHKITKRGQNVTFRCDPISEHNRLYWYRQTLGQGPEFLTYFQNEAQLEKSRLLSDRFSAERPKGSFSTLEIQRTEQGDSAMYLCASSPGPRGGSSYEQYFGPGTRLTVT.

The chain couples TRBV5-1 to TRBJ2-5, with a tentative D call TRBD1 (5 bases). This CDR3 is 13 amino acids long. Germline CDR1 SGHRS, CDR2 YFSETQ. Trimming left V 1 base short and J 3 bases short, with 7 bases between. The CDR3 here is CASSLTGEETQYF. The CDR3, as DNA: TGCGCCAGCAGCTTGACAGGAGAAGAGACCCAGTACTTC.

The rearrangement links TRBV2 to TRBJ1-2, with 8 positions matching TRBD1. The CDR3 has 15 amino acids. Germline CDR1 is SNHLY and CDR2 is FYNNEI. The V gene end was trimmed by 0 bases and the J gene end by 8 bases; junction bases not matched to a gene: 8. The CDR3 is CASSEAWAGGRGYTF. CDR3 DNA sequence: TGTGCCAGCAGTGAAGCGTGGGCAGGGGGCAGGGGCTACACCTTC.

The V call is TRBV4-1, the J call TRBJ2-7; 8 bases agree with TRBD2. This CDR3 contains 19 residues. The V gene's germline CDR1 is MGHRA and CDR2 YSYEKL. Trimming removed 1 base from V and 0 bases from J; junction bases left unmatched: 14. CDR3 in amino acids: CASSQGGGLAGASSYEQYF. CDR3 DNA: TGCGCCAGCAGCCAAGGGGGCGGGCTAGCGGGCGCGAGCTCCTACGAGCAGTACTTC.

The chain employs TRBV7-2 and TRBJ2-2; D not certain. CDR1 and CDR2 from the germline V gene are SGHTA and FQGNSA. V lost 1 base to trimming and J lost 1 base, with 13 bases between them. This CDR3 has 17 amino acids. CDR3 DNA sequence: TGTGCCAGCAGCTTAGTTGGGCCGAAACTGAACACCGGGGAGCTGTTTTTT. The encoded protein is CASSLVGPKLNTGELFF.

The chain recombines TRBV5-4 with TRBJ1-1, with D maybe TRBD1 (5 bases). From germline, CDR1 is SGHNT and CDR2 YYREEE (reference sequence). This CDR3 region has 13 residues. The V gene lost 9 bases and the J gene lost 1 base, with 13 bases spanning the gap. CDR3 in amino acids: CAINQGPNTEAFF. CDR3 coding DNA: TGTGCCATTAACCAGGGCCCGAACACTGAAGCTTTCTTT.